This is a list of T cell receptor beta chains from one sample in a study of Tregs in tolerant kidney transplant recipients. Libraries were prepared by immunoSEQ multiplex PCR; TCRdb keeps only in-frame clonotypes and omits some of them. Of 90,000 or so clones listed, just over 90% are singletons. Sequencing was carried out using CD8+ T cells from blood. Receptors originate from a human donor in good health. The CDR3 runs from the conserved cysteine through the conserved F or W. D genes are given only for firm matches. Clone size is given for some rows only: seen once, a few or many times, or a class if the clone is expanded.

j_call: TRBJ2-7
v_call: TRBV2
d_call: TRBD1
clone_size: NA
cdr3_nt: TGTGCCAGCAGTGGAGACACTTCGACCGGGACAGGGTTCGACGAGCAGTACTTC
cdr3_aa: CASSGDTSTGTGFDEQYF

j_call: TRBJ2-4
v_call: TRBV15
d_call: TRBD1
clone_size: NA
cdr3_nt: TGTGCCACCAGCGGGGACAGTCGGGCCAAAAACATTCAGTACTTC
cdr3_aa: CATSGDSRAKNIQYF

j_call: TRBJ2-7
v_call: TRBV14
d_call: NA
clone_size: NA
cdr3_nt: TGTGCCAGCAGCCAAGTACTAGCCCCTACAGGGCAGTACTTC
cdr3_aa: CASSQVLAPTGQYF

j_call: TRBJ2-3
v_call: TRBV7-8
d_call: NA
clone_size: NA
cdr3_nt: TGTGCCAGCAGCTCGACACTTTCTAGCACAGATACGCAGTATTTT
cdr3_aa: CASSSTLSSTDTQYF

j_call: TRBJ1-5
v_call: TRBV4-1
d_call: NA
clone_size: NA
cdr3_nt: TGCGCCAGCAGCCAAGGTTGGCAGGGAAAAAATCAGCCCCAGCATTTT
cdr3_aa: CASSQGWQGKNQPQHF

j_call: TRBJ1-1
v_call: TRBV6-6
d_call: NA
clone_size: NA
cdr3_nt: TGTGCCAGCAGCCCGGTAGGAGGCAACACTGAAGCTTTCTTT
cdr3_aa: CASSPVGGNTEAFF

j_call: TRBJ2-3
v_call: TRBV2
d_call: TRBD2
clone_size: NA
cdr3_nt: TGTGCCAGCTCTGGGACTAGCGGTTCCACGTGGACGCAGTATTTT
cdr3_aa: CASSGTSGSTWTQYF

j_call: TRBJ2-3
v_call: TRBV18
d_call: TRBD1
clone_size: once
cdr3_nt: TGTGCCAGCTCACTCCGGACAGGGGGTAGCACAGATACGCAGTATTTT
cdr3_aa: CASSLRTGGSTDTQYF

j_call: TRBJ2-5
v_call: TRBV5-8
d_call: TRBD2
clone_size: once
cdr3_nt: TGTGCCAGCAGCTTCTGGAGCGGGGGACAAGAGACCCAGTACTTC
cdr3_aa: CASSFWSGGQETQYF

j_call: TRBJ1-1
v_call: TRBV5-4
d_call: NA
clone_size: NA
cdr3_nt: TGTGCCAGCAGCTTGGACGGCAGGGCCACTGAAGCTTTCTTT
cdr3_aa: CASSLDGRATEAFF

j_call: TRBJ2-1
v_call: TRBV29-1
d_call: TRBD1
clone_size: NA
cdr3_nt: TGCAGCGTTCGGACAGGGAGCTACAATGAGCAGTTCTTC
cdr3_aa: CSVRTGSYNEQFF

j_call: TRBJ1-2
v_call: TRBV7-6
d_call: TRBD1
clone_size: NA
cdr3_nt: TGTGCCAGCAGCTTGACAGGGGAGAGCGCCGAACCGTATGGCTACACCTTC
cdr3_aa: CASSLTGESAEPYGYTF

j_call: TRBJ1-2
v_call: TRBV6-1
d_call: NA
clone_size: NA
cdr3_nt: TGTGCCAGCAGTGAACAAGTATTAAACTATGGCTACACCTTC
cdr3_aa: CASSEQVLNYGYTF

j_call: TRBJ1-5
v_call: TRBV4-2
d_call: NA
clone_size: NA
cdr3_nt: TGTGCCAGCAGCTTGGTTCAGGGAATTTATCAGCCCCAGCATTTT
cdr3_aa: CASSLVQGIYQPQHF

j_call: TRBJ1-1
v_call: TRBV9
d_call: NA
clone_size: NA
cdr3_nt: TGTGCCAGCAGCGTAGGTGGCGGCCCTGACACTGAAGCTTTCTTT
cdr3_aa: CASSVGGGPDTEAFF

j_call: TRBJ2-7
v_call: TRBV9
d_call: NA
clone_size: NA
cdr3_nt: TGTGCCAGCAGCGCTGGAGGGGGGCAGGGGTACGAGCAGTACTTC
cdr3_aa: CASSAGGGQGYEQYF

j_call: TRBJ2-7
v_call: TRBV13
d_call: NA
clone_size: NA
cdr3_nt: TGTGCCAGCGGCTGGCTGGGGATGGGCTCCTACGAGCAGTACTTC
cdr3_aa: CASGWLGMGSYEQYF

j_call: TRBJ2-2
v_call: TRBV2
d_call: NA
clone_size: NA
cdr3_nt: TGTGCCAGCAGGCTCACGTCGGGACTCTCCACCGGGGAGCTGTTTTTT
cdr3_aa: CASRLTSGLSTGELFF

j_call: TRBJ2-1
v_call: TRBV19
d_call: NA
clone_size: NA
cdr3_nt: TGTGCCAGTAGTAGGGCATCCAACGTCTACAATGAGCAGTTCTTC
cdr3_aa: CASSRASNVYNEQFF

j_call: TRBJ2-2
v_call: TRBV27
d_call: NA
clone_size: NA
cdr3_nt: TGTGCCAGCAGTTCTATTAGTCGCGTCACCGGGGAGCTGTTTTTT
cdr3_aa: CASSSISRVTGELFF

j_call: TRBJ1-2
v_call: TRBV6-5
d_call: NA
clone_size: NA
cdr3_nt: TGTGCCTGCTGGGGGGCCTTTAACTATGGCTACACCTTC
cdr3_aa: CACWGAFNYGYTF

j_call: TRBJ2-7
v_call: TRBV9
d_call: TRBD1
clone_size: NA
cdr3_nt: TGTGCCAGCAGCGCCCGGGACAGGGGATCCTACGAGCAGTACTTC
cdr3_aa: CASSARDRGSYEQYF

j_call: TRBJ2-7
v_call: TRBV27
d_call: TRBD2
clone_size: NA
cdr3_nt: TGTGCCACCCGTCTCGGAGGGAGGGCCTACGAGCAGTACTTC
cdr3_aa: CATRLGGRAYEQYF

j_call: TRBJ2-7
v_call: TRBV27
d_call: NA
clone_size: NA
cdr3_nt: TGTGCCAGCAGTTTGACCCCCGCGCAGGGATCTACCTACGAGCAGTACTTC
cdr3_aa: CASSLTPAQGSTYEQYF

j_call: TRBJ2-7
v_call: TRBV11-2
d_call: TRBD2
clone_size: NA
cdr3_nt: TGTGCCAGCAGCTTAGATGGGGGGACTAGCGGGTACGAGCAGTACTTC
cdr3_aa: CASSLDGGTSGYEQYF

j_call: TRBJ2-7
v_call: TRBV27
d_call: NA
clone_size: NA
cdr3_nt: TGTGCCAGCAGTCCCTTCGCGGGGAGCTCCTACGAGCAGTACTTC
cdr3_aa: CASSPFAGSSYEQYF

j_call: TRBJ1-2
v_call: TRBV20-1
d_call: NA
clone_size: NA
cdr3_nt: TGCAGTGCTACCCCAGGCTACACCTTC
cdr3_aa: CSATPGYTF

j_call: TRBJ2-7
v_call: TRBV7-9
d_call: NA
clone_size: NA
cdr3_nt: TGTGCCAGCAGCTTAGGGTCCTACGAGCAGTACTTC
cdr3_aa: CASSLGSYEQYF

j_call: TRBJ2-1
v_call: TRBV4-1
d_call: NA
clone_size: NA
cdr3_nt: TGCGCCAGCAGCCAATCCCCGGCCCACGAGGAGTCCTACAATGAGCAGTTCTTC
cdr3_aa: CASSQSPAHEESYNEQFF

j_call: TRBJ2-3
v_call: TRBV2
d_call: NA
clone_size: NA
cdr3_nt: TGTGCCAGCAGTGAAGGATGTCCCAAATGTTCAGATACGCAGTATTTT
cdr3_aa: CASSEGCPKCSDTQYF

j_call: TRBJ1-1
v_call: TRBV19
d_call: NA
clone_size: NA
cdr3_nt: TGTGCCAGTAGTTGGGGGACACCATACACTGAAGCTTTCTTT
cdr3_aa: CASSWGTPYTEAFF